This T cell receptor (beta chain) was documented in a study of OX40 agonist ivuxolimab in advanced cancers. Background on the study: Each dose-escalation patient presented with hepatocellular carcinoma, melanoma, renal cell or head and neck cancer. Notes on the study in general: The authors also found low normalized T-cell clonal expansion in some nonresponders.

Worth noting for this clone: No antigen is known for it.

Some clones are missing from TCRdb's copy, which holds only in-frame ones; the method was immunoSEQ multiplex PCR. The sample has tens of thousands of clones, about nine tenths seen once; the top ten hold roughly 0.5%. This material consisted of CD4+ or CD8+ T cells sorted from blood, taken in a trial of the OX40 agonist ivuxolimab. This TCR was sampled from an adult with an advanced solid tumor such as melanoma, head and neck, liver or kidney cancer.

The chain's CDR3 is CASRGPGEAHSYEQYF. CDR3 bases: TGTGCCAGCAGGGGCCCTGGTGAGGCCCACTCCTACGAGCAGTACTTC. The V call is TRBV28, the J call TRBJ2-7; the D is unclear. The V end lost 6 bases, the J end lost 0 bases, and 18 bases lay between the germline ends. The CDR3 loop spans 16 amino acids. The germline V gene has CDR1 MDHEN and CDR2 SYDVKM.